The 19 T cell receptor beta chains below come from one sample, sequenced in a study of molecular identifiers for immune sequencing clone quantification. TCRdb recomputed calls from the PCR reads with MiXCR, one row per CDR3 protein. The sample yields about 36,000 distinct CDR3 sequences, around a sixth seen once. The material sequenced was naive CD8+ T cells from blood, with Jurkat cell RNA spiked in. Subset specified: FACS-sorted CD8+CD4-CCR7+CD45RA+ naive T cells. These receptors were collected from a human donor in good health. Some libraries in this study had Jurkat cell RNA spiked in.

There are a few counts of this clonotype. The chain employs TRBV18 and TRBJ1-5; no reliable D call. V dropped 3 bases and J dropped 0 bases, with 9 bases sitting between them. Per the germline V gene, CDR1 is KGHSH and CDR2 is LQKENI. CDR3 length: 15 amino acids. The CDR3 DNA reads TGTGCCAGCTCACCGGCAGCCCTTAGCAATCAGCCCCAGCATTTT. It is translated as CASSPAALSNQPQHF.

Points on this clonotype: This may stem from a read error, because a much larger clone lies one nucleotide away. The CDR3 protein is CACSALMASGRVWDIQYF. DNA for the CDR3: TGTGCCTGCAGCGCCCTGATGGCTAGCGGGAGGGTGTGGGACATTCAGTACTTC. This chain uses TRBV7-9 with TRBJ2-4; 12 positions match TRBD2. There are 18 residues in the CDR3. Germline lookup yields CDR1 SEHNR and CDR2 FQNEAQ (reference sequence).

A note on this clonotype: A much larger clone differs by one base, so this may be a read error. The CDR3 sequence: CASSQGGGTGQESQYF. CDR3 DNA sequence: TGTGCCAGCAGCCAAGGGGGGGGGACAGGACAAGAGTCCCAGTACTTC. The chain links TRBV4-2 to TRBJ2-5, with D possibly TRBD1 on 8 matching bases. The CDR3 is made up of 16 amino acids. Germline lookup yields CDR1 LGHNA and CDR2 YNFKEQ.

The rearrangement links TRBV29-1 to TRBJ2-7; D uncertain. CDR1 is SQVTM, CDR2 ANQGSEA, per germline. CDR3 length: 15 residues. V lost 7 bases and J 4 bases, leaving 23 bases between the germline ends. In DNA, the CDR3 is TGCAGCGCCCAGGCTAGGCCAGAAAGACCGTACGAGCAGTACTTC. This gives the protein CSAQARPERPYEQYF.

A remark on this clonotype: One base away lies a much larger clone, so this may be a sequencing read error. J is TRBJ2-1 and V is TRBV28; unclear D gene. Germline CDR1 MDHEN, CDR2 SYDVKM. The CDR3 contains 15 residues. The CDR3 sequence is CASTSEGFGLDERFF. The CDR3 bases are TGTGCCAGCACCAGCGAAGGGTTCGGTTTGGATGAGCGGTTCTTC.

This clonotype was seen many times. The CDR3 sequence: CASSPALPNTEAFF. CDR3 DNA sequence: TGTGCCAGCAGCCCGGCTCTTCCGAACACTGAAGCTTTCTTT. The chain links TRBV27 to TRBJ1-1; D unclear. Germline loops: CDR1 MNHEY, CDR2 SMNVEV (reference sequence). The CDR3 has 14 amino acids. V lost 6 bases, J lost 1 base, and 12 bases lay in between.

This clonotype was seen repeatedly, ten times or more. The CDR3 spells CASSLVLRAETQYF. CDR3 sequence (DNA): TGTGCCAGCAGCTTAGTCCTCCGGGCAGAGACCCAGTACTTC. This rearrangement joins TRBV7-9 to TRBJ2-5, with no clear D. Germline values: CDR1 SEHNR, CDR2 FQNEAQ (reference sequence). CDR3 length: 14 residues. Trimming took 1 base from V and 4 from J, leaving 10 bases between them. Filled out from reference TRBV7-9 and TRBJ2-5, the complete variable domain reads DTGVSQNPRHKITKRGQNVTFRCDPISEHNRLYWYRQTLGQGPEFLTYFQNEAQLEKSRLLSDRFSAERPKGSFSTLEIQRTEQGDSAMYLCASSLVLRAETQYFGPGTRLLVL.

This clonotype has a count of ten or more. The chain carries TRBV5-1 and TRBJ2-5; the match to TRBD2 covers 8 bases. V trimming: 2 bases; J trimming: 4 bases; junction bases outside the gene matches: 7. The CDR3 runs 15 residues. Germline-derived CDR1 and CDR2 are SGHRS and YFSETQ. DNA for the CDR3: TGCGCCAGCAGCTTTGAGACTAGCGTGGGAGAGACCCAGTACTTC. Translating it yields CASSFETSVGETQYF.

This clonotype was picked up many times. This chain joins TRBV5-6 and TRBJ1-1; D ambiguous. V dropped 0 bases and J dropped 10 bases, with 10 bases sitting between them. The CDR3 contains 12 residues. Per the germline V gene, CDR1 is SGHDT and CDR2 is YYEEEE. Written as DNA, the CDR3 is TGTGCCAGCAGCTTGGCCCTCTCGGGAGCTTTCTTT. Translation gives CASSLALSGAFF.

This clonotype occurred many times. This chain joins TRBV14 and TRBJ1-4; 7 bases are shared with TRBD1. The CDR3 loop spans 18 amino acids. V gave up 0 bases and J gave up 0 bases; unmatched junction bases: 7. Germline V gene data show CDR1 as SGHDN and CDR2 as FVKESK. As DNA, the CDR3 is TGTGCCAGCAGCCAAGATCCCCTGGACAGGCCAACTAATGAAAAACTGTTTTTT. It specifies CASSQDPLDRPTNEKLFF.

In this sample, this clonotype turned up many times. V gene TRBV28 combines with J gene TRBJ2-3; 7 bases are shared with TRBD2. CDR1 is MDHEN, CDR2 SYDVKM, per germline. The junction had 4 bases not matched to a gene; V was cut back by 9 bases and J by 4 bases. The CDR3 contains 12 residues. CDR3 in amino acids: CASWGGADTQYF. The CDR3 DNA sequence: TGTGCCAGTTGGGGGGGGGCAGATACGCAGTATTTT.

This clonotype was seen many times. The V and J genes are TRBV27 and TRBJ2-1; D call uncertain. V dropped 0 bases and J dropped 9 bases, with 3 bases sitting between them. The CDR3 extends over 11 amino acids. Germline V CDR1 and CDR2: MNHEY, SMNVEV (reference sequence). This CDR3 reads CASSLSGEQFF. CDR3 bases: TGTGCCAGCAGTTTATCCGGTGAGCAGTTCTTC.

The sample holds a few counts of this clonotype. Just one base apart from a much larger clone, this may be a read error. The chain uses TRBV11-2 and TRBJ1-2; TRBD1 is a possible D gene (5 bases). The germline V gene encodes CDR1 SGHAT and CDR2 FQNNGV. CDR3 length: 15 residues. Trimming took off 5 bases at V and 4 bases at J, with 17 bases between the two ends. In DNA, the CDR3 is TGTGCCAGCAGCCTTTATTTCAGGGACGGCTATGGCTACACCTTC. This gives the protein CASSLYFRDGYGYTF.

Judged by abundance, this clonotype is medium-sized (0.01 to 0.1%). The gene calls are TRBV4-3 and TRBJ2-7; D call uncertain. Germline loops: CDR1 LGHNA, CDR2 YSLEER. The CDR3 contains 16 residues. The V end lost 0 bases, the J end lost 0 bases, and 12 bases lay between the germline ends. Here the CDR3 DNA reads TGCGCCAGCAGCCAAGAACTGGCTGGAGCCTCCTACGAGCAGTACTTC. Translation gives CASSQELAGASYEQYF.

This clonotype was counted between two and nine times. The rearrangement links TRBV27 to TRBJ2-5, with D perhaps TRBD1 or TRBD2 (5 bases each). CDR3 length equals 14 residues. Trimming cost V 6 bases and J 9 bases, with 20 bases left between them. Germline V gene sequence: CDR1 MNHEY, CDR2 SMNVEV (reference sequence). The CDR3 coding sequence is TGTGCCAGCAGCCTAAGAGGGACCCCACTTTCCCAGTACTTC. Amino acids: CASSLRGTPLSQYF.

This clonotype was found many times. The chain employs TRBV28 and TRBJ2-7, with no clear D. Trimming removed 2 bases from V and 4 bases from J, with 15 bases in between. Germline V gene data show CDR1 as MDHEN and CDR2 as SYDVKM. The CDR3 sequence is 15 residues long. Here the CDR3 DNA reads TGTGCCAGCAGTTTAATAGTTTCCGAGGTATACGAGCAGTACTTC. It encodes CASSLIVSEVYEQYF.

With respect to this clonotype: A read error is possible here, since a much larger clone lies one base away. This rearrangement joins TRBV28 to TRBJ2-2; either TRBD1 or TRBD2 may supply D (5 bases each). Germline CDR1 reads MDHEN; CDR2 reads SYDVKM. This CDR3 has 15 amino acids. CDR3 amino acids: CASSPSSMDTGELSF. CDR3 sequence (DNA): TGTGCCAGCAGTCCAAGCTCGATGGACACCGGGGAGCTGTCTTTT.

The count of this clonotype is one. The rearrangement uses TRBV29-1 and TRBJ2-3; D ambiguous. The CDR3 loop spans 10 amino acids. Trimming pared 4 bases from V and 2 bases from J, leaving 1 base between. Germline-derived CDR1 and CDR2 are SQVTM and ANQGSEA. CDR3 sequence: CSVVTDTQYF. CDR3 sequence (DNA): TGCAGCGTTGTCACAGATACGCAGTATTTT.

About this clonotype itself: One junction end does not reproduce the germline sequence, and a read error may be involved. The chain joins TRBV10-3 to TRBJ2-1; 14 bases fit TRBD2. The V gene's germline CDR1 is ENHRY and CDR2 SYGVKD. CDR3 size: 15 residues. The CDR3 DNA follows: TGTGCCATCGGTGAGACTAGCGGGAGGGTACATGAGAAGTTCTTC. It encodes CAIGETSGRVHEKFF.